This T cell receptor (beta chain) was observed in a study of T cells expressing NK-cell markers. At the level of the study: All TCR beta repertoires analysed originated from sorted CD3+CD56+NKG2C+, CD3+CD56+NKG2C- and CD3+CD56-NKG2C+ T cells.

TCRdb reprocessed the 5' RACE reads; each CDR3 protein has one entry and no DNA is given. Recorded for this sample: around 280,000 distinct CDR3 sequences. In germline, CDR1 is GTSNPN, CDR2 SVGIG (reference sequence). This CDR3 region has 13 residues. This rearrangement joins TRBV30 to TRBJ2-1; TCRdb's assignment of TRBD2 cannot be checked, as there is no DNA. Sequenced material: blood T cells: a sorted CD56 or NKG2C T cell subset, CD4+ or CD8+ T cells, or bulk PBMC T cells (not recorded which). This receptor was obtained from a man between 18 and 29 years old in good health. This CDR3 is CAWSVLGSRGQFF.